This section outlines one T cell receptor beta chain sequence together with its context. The data originate from a study of blood T cell repertoires in COVID-19. On the study more broadly: T cells, B-cell-depleted T cells, or PBMCs provided the cDNA or gDNA that served as material.

Original methodology: Reference gene primers were amplified, and this amplification served to estimate nucleated cell counts. The assay was immunoSEQ multiplex PCR, and TCRdb's table has in-frame clones only and misses some. V and J calls and clone size follow that table, whereas D and trimming were derived from the DNA. Among some 35,000 clones listed, around nine tenths were seen once. Germline loops: CDR1 ENHRY, CDR2 SYGVKD. V was cut by 4 bases and J by 2 bases, with 17 bases left in between. This CDR3 is 16 amino acids long. Sequencing was done on a sample of peripheral blood. This chain connects TRBV10-3 to TRBJ1-1; D not resolved. The receptor's source is a man between 60 and 75 years old with active COVID-19. CDR3: CAISVGQPGRNTEAFF. The CDR3 bases are TGTGCCATCAGTGTTGGGCAGCCAGGAAGAAACACTGAAGCTTTCTTT.